Included here is one T cell receptor beta chain sequence, with context. The V gene's germline CDR1 is MNHEY and CDR2 SMNVEV (reference sequence). This CDR3 spans 10 amino acids. V trimming: 6 bases; J trimming: 12 bases; junction bases outside the gene matches: 2. Only in-frame clones appear in the TCRdb table, and some are missing; sequencing was by immunoSEQ multiplex PCR. The repertoire holds some 87,000 clones, with about 83% as singletons. The data derive from a study of blood T cell repertoires in COVID-19. Study-level background: Donors in the United States, Italy and Spain gave samples during acute or convalescent COVID-19. In each case, the material was cDNA or gDNA derived from T cells, B-cell-depleted T cells, or PBMCs.

The sequenced sample was peripheral blood. The chain combines TRBV27 with TRBJ2-1, with 7 bases fitting TRBD1. This receptor was taken from a man aged 80 or over with active or convalescent COVID-19. CDR3 nucleotides: TGTGCCAGCAGACAGGGGCGGCAGTTCTTC. Translating gives CASRQGRQFF.